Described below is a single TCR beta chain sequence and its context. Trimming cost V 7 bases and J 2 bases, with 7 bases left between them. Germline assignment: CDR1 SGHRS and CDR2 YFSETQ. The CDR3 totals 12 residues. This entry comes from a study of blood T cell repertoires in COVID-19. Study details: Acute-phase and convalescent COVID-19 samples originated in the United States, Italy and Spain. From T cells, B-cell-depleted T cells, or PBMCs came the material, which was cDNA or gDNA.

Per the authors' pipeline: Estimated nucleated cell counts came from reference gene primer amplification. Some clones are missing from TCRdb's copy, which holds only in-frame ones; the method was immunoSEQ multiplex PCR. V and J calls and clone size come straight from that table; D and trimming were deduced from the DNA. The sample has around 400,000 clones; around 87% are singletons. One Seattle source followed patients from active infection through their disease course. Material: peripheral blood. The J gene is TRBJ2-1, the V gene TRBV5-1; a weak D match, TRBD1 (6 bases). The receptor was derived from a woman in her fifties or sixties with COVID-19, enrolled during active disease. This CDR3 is CASQGTYNEQFF. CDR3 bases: TGCGCCAGCCAGGGGACCTACAATGAGCAGTTCTTC.